This T cell receptor (beta chain) was obtained from a study of T cell responses to AZD1222 COVID-19 vaccine (TCRdb year 2021). In the study overall: Because spike-specific TCR depth and breadth did not differ between the two schedules, AZD1222 recipients who got a second dose at roughly 4 weeks were pooled with those who got a second dose at roughly 12 weeks. TCR sequencing was performed for 230 to 250 trial participants, of whom around 200 were given two doses of AZD1222 and around 25 were given two doses of MenACWY control vaccine. Trial participants were enrolled into age subgroups of 18-55, 56-69 and 70-plus years, which contained about 150, 28 and 57 TCR-sequenced participants, respectively. Study-wide conclusions, independent of this receptor: Most participants were white British and females outnumbered males, and the authors suggested that clonal diversity may have been underestimated. A significant rise in spike-specific TCR breadth and depth was observed after two AZD1222 doses relative to day 0 and relative to MenACWY recipients. No day 14 peak-response samples were available, so repertoires were characterized only after the peak T cell response. The 56-69-year group was small, and its depth increase did not reach significance, likely because of low power. Nearly half of unique spike-specific TCRs reportedly recognized epitopes outside regions mutated in the B.1.351 and B.1.1.7 variants. The whole spike protein was spanned by vaccine-associated CD4 TCRs, and dominant responses were seen in regions 160-218 and 743-854. Only 5 to 7 AZD1222 recipients were SARS-CoV-2 seropositive at baseline, limiting conclusions about previously exposed vaccinees.

The CDR3 regions of human TCRbeta chains were subjected to immunosequencing. As for how the authors treated the data: Repertoire TCRs were checked for matches against a reference library of SARS-CoV-2-specific TCRs that had been generated using the MIRA antigen-specificity platform. Breadth was defined as the fraction of unique TCRs that were SARS-CoV-2-associated, and depth was defined as the fraction of total T cells that were SARS-CoV-2-associated. Using the MIRA data, every spike-specific TCR was mapped to the spike region that the TCR reacted to and assigned to either a CD4 or a CD8 class. Log10-transformed breadth and depth values were compared by one-way ANOVA with Sidak's multiple comparisons tests. The clones in this table, taken by TCRdb from immuneACCESS, are in-frame only. Not every clone is retained; where verified, under half of the shortfall comes from an unresolved V gene, and the cause of the rest is unknown. Clone size and the V and J calls come from that table; the DNA yielded D and trimming. This sample holds some 170,000 clones; roughly nine tenths were observed only once. The top ten constitute 1.5% to 2% of the sample.

The time point label of this sample denotes: baseline before first vaccination. Vaccinee samples came from UK trials COV001 and COV002, including a single-blind randomized controlled phase 2/3 trial of AZD1222 (ChAdOx1 nCoV-19) in healthy adults. For TCRbeta chain sequencing, PBMC samples from trial participants were taken at day 0 and at day 28 after the second dose. Regarding this clone: No antigen is known for it. No much larger clone is present one base from it, and per-base qualities are unavailable.

The sequencing used peripheral blood, collected on day 0 of AZD1222 vaccination. This TCR came from an adult in good health.

The CDR3 amino acid sequence is: CASIHSQTSAKNEQFF. The DNA sequence follows: TGTGCCAGCATCCACTCGCAGACTAGCGCCAAAAATGAGCAGTTCTTC. The chain is assembled from TRBV28 and TRBJ2-1, with TRBD2 matching 8 junction bases. The CDR3 runs 16 amino acids, cysteine and phenylalanine included. Left in the record is the CDR3 DNA by itself, 48 bases read in frame from the first base. Looking up the germline V gene yields CDR1 MDHEN and CDR2 SYDVKM. After removal of 7 bases from V and 7 bases from J, the junction retains 15 bases not matched to a gene.